This T cell receptor beta chain was sequenced for a study of molecular identifiers for immune sequencing clone quantification. Study outcomes and limitations: Even with about a million naive cells present, spiked Jurkat TCR RNA from one cell was reportedly detectable.

The authors sorted naive CD8 T cells as CD8+CD4-CCR7+CD45RA+. This clonotype has more than one count but fewer than ten. Antigen specificity is unknown. Methods described previously were used for bulk TCR libraries, and listed TCR primers were applied. TCRdb reprocessed the PCR reads with MiXCR, giving one entry per CDR3 protein. The sample lists 100,000 or so distinct CDR3 sequences; 36% were seen once. The sequence came from a human donor in good health. Some libraries in this study had Jurkat cell RNA spiked in. Sequencing used naive CD8+ T cells from blood, with Jurkat cell RNA spiked in. The subset: FACS-sorted CD8+CD4-CCR7+CD45RA+ naive T cells.

The CDR3 sequence: CASSRTGQETQYF. CDR3 nucleotide sequence: TGTGCCAGCAGTCGGACAGGCCAAGAGACCCAGTACTTC. V is TRBV28 and J is TRBJ2-5, with 7 positions matching TRBD1. The CDR3 is 13 amino acids. V gave up 5 bases and J gave up 1 base; unmatched junction bases: 1. Germline V gene sequence: CDR1 MDHEN, CDR2 SYDVKM. The complete variable domain, with remaining parts taken from reference TRBV28 and TRBJ2-5, reads DVKVTQSSRYLVKRTGEKVFLECVQDMDHENMFWYRQDPGLGLRLIYFSYDVKMKEKGDIPEGYSVSREKKERFSLILESASTNQTSMYLCASSRTGQETQYFGPGTRLLVL.